The T cell receptor beta chain under discussion was sequenced for a study of T-cell memory formation after mild COVID-19. Points from the study as a whole: Day 15 to 85 contractors were CD4/CD8 balanced; later expanders leaned CD4+. Cross-reactive memory appears to have joined, as suggested by some responding clones showing up in pre-infection memory.

Researchers used 5'RACE with constant-segment primers to make TCR alpha and TCR beta cDNA libraries that carry sample barcodes and UMIs. MiXCR, run by TCRdb on the 5' RACE reads, gives a single entry per CDR3 protein. The table lists 100,000 to 150,000 distinct CDR3 sequences, over 15% of them singletons. This clonotype showed up just a few times. Its antigen is unknown. CDR1 is SSHAT, CDR2 FNYEAQ, per germline (reference sequence). CDR3 length: 13 amino acids. The gene calls are TRBV7-7 and TRBJ1-4; a possible D gene is TRBD1 (6 bases). The TCR originated in a man in his late teens or twenties who had mild COVID-19 (a few samples of this study predate the infection). Cell type and time point are not known. Sequences were obtained from PBMCs or a T cell subset sorted from them (not recorded which). The CDR3 sequence: CASSRDIREKLFF. The CDR3 DNA reads TGTGCTAGCTCCCGGGACATTCGGGAAAAACTGTTTTTT. The variable domain in full, completed from reference TRBV7-7 and TRBJ1-4, reads GAGVSQSPRYKVTKRGQDVTLRCDPISSHATLYWYQQALGQGPEFLTYFNYEAQPDKSGLPSDRFSAERPEGSISTLTIQRTEQRDSAMYRCASSRDIREKLFFGSGTQLSVL.